Sequencing of this T cell receptor beta chain was carried out in a study of CD4 T cell repertoires in COVID-19. Samples came from patients recovered from mild-to-severe COVID-19. The CDR3 length is 16 residues. The germline V and J ends were trimmed by 6 bases and 0 bases, with 16 bases remaining between them. Germline loops: CDR1 SGHDT, CDR2 YYEEEE. Clones were sequenced by immunoSEQ multiplex PCR, and TCRdb holds only the in-frame ones, with some missing. The repertoire consists of approximately 75,000 clones, with roughly 85% occurring once and the leading ten covering about 0.58%. This chain links TRBV5-6 with TRBJ1-3, with a weak D call TRBD1 (5 bases). The input for sequencing was CD4+ T cells from peripheral blood, taken after recovery from COVID-19. This clonotype was sampled from a human donor who had COVID-19. The CDR3 bases are TGTGCCAGCACCCGGACCCCAGGGAGCTCTGGAAACACCATATATTTT. This codes for CASTRTPGSSGNTIYF. The full variable domain, rest sourced from reference TRBV5-6 and TRBJ1-3, is DAGVTQSPTHLIKTRGQQVTLRCSPKSGHDTVSWYQQALGQGPQFIFQYYEEEERQRGNFPDRFSGHQFPNYSSELNVNALLLGDSALYLCASTRTPGSSGNTIYFGEGSWLTVV.